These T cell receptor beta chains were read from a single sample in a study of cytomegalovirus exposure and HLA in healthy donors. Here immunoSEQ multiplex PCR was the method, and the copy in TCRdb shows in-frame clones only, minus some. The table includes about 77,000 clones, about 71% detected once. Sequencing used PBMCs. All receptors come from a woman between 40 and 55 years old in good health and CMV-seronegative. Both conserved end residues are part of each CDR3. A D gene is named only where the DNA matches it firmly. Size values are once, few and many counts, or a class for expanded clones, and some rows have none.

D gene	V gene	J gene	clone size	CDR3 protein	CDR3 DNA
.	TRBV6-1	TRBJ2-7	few	CASSTEYEQYF	TGTGCCAGCAGTACAGAGTACGAGCAGTACTTC
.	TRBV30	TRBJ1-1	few	CAWSRTSEVEAFF	TGTGCCTGGAGCAGGACTTCGGAAGTTGAAGCTTTCTTT
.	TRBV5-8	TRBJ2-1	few	CASSWDQMAGIPYNEQFF	TGTGCCAGCAGCTGGGACCAAATGGCGGGGATTCCCTACAATGAGCAGTTCTTC
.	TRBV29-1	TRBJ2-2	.	CSVEVASVGGELFF	TGCAGCGTTGAAGTGGCTAGCGTGGGCGGGGAGCTGTTTTTT
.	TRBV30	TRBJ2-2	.	CAWSVTSMNTGELFF	TGTGCCTGGAGTGTAACTAGCATGAACACCGGGGAGCTGTTTTTT
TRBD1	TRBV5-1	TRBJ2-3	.	CASSPGQSTDTQYF	TGCGCCAGCAGCCCGGGACAGAGCACAGATACGCAGTATTTT
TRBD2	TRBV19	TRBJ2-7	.	CASSMGSGVYEQYF	TGTGCCAGTAGTATGGGTAGCGGGGTCTACGAGCAGTACTTC
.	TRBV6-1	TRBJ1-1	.	CASRRTVYTEAFF	TGTGCCAGCAGAAGGACAGTTTACACTGAAGCTTTCTTT
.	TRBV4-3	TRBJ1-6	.	CASSQDLRRPPLHF	TGCGCCAGCAGCCAAGATTTGAGGAGACCACCCCTCCACTTT
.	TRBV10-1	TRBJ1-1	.	CASSGQVDTEAFF	TGCGCCAGCAGTGGACAGGTGGACACTGAAGCTTTCTTT
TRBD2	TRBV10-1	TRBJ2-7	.	CASATSGVPYEQYF	TGCGCCAGCGCTACTAGCGGGGTACCCTACGAGCAGTACTTC
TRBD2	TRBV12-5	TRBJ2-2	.	CASGSPLAGEVGELFF	TGTGCTAGTGGTTCCCCACTAGCGGGAGAAGTCGGGGAGCTGTTTTTT
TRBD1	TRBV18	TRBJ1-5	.	CASSPGTANQPQHF	TGTGCCAGCTCACCTGGGACAGCAAATCAGCCCCAGCATTTT
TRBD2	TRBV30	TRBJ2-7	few	CAWSGSGGIQYF	TGTGCCTGGAGTGGTAGCGGGGGAATCCAGTACTTC
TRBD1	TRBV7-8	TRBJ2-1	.	CASSLEGQGYHEQFF	TGTGCCAGCAGCTTAGAGGGACAGGGTTACCATGAGCAGTTCTTC
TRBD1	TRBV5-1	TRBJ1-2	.	CASSLDPSAGTGLDGYTF	TGCGCCAGCAGCTTGGACCCTTCAGCCGGGACAGGGTTGGATGGCTACACCTTC
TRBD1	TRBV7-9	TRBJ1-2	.	CASSPAGDRGAFGYTF	TGTGCCAGCAGCCCAGCCGGGGACAGGGGCGCGTTTGGCTACACCTTC
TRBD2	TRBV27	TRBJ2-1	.	CASSPIAGVPYNEQFF	TGTGCCAGCAGTCCCATAGCGGGAGTACCCTACAATGAGCAGTTCTTC
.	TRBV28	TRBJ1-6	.	CASSLGGSYGNSPLHF	TGTGCCAGCAGTTTGGGTGGGTCCTACGGGAATTCACCCCTCCACTTT
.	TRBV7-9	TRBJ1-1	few	CASSRLNREAFF	TGTGCCAGCAGCCGGTTAAATCGTGAAGCTTTCTTT
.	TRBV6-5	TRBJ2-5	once	CASGSRETQYF	TGTGCCAGCGGTAGCAGAGAGACCCAGTACTTC
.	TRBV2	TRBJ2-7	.	CASSETYEQYF	TGTGCCAGCAGCGAGACCTACGAGCAGTACTTC
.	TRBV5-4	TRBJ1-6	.	CASSPPGLDSPLHF	TGTGCCAGCAGCCCACCGGGTCTCGATTCACCCCTCCACTTT
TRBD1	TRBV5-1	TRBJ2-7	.	CASSTLGAGGASEQYF	TGCGCCAGCAGCACCCTCGGGGCAGGGGGAGCCTCCGAGCAGTACTTC
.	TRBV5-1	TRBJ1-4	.	CASSSQTGVGNEKLFF	TGCGCCAGCAGCAGCCAGACGGGGGTTGGTAATGAAAAACTGTTTTTT
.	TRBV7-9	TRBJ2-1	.	CASSLEGAAYNEQFF	TGTGCCAGCAGCTTAGAAGGGGCTGCCTACAATGAGCAGTTCTTC
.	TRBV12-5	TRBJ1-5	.	CASGLGQGRDNQPQHF	TGTGCTAGTGGTTTGGGGCAGGGGCGTGACAATCAGCCCCAGCATTTT
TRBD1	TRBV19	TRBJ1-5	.	CASSRGQGNQPQHF	TGTGCCAGTAGTAGGGGACAGGGAAATCAGCCCCAGCATTTT
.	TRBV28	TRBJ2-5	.	CASSLGLVKEVETQYF	TGTGCCAGCAGTTTGGGGCTAGTTAAGGAAGTTGAGACCCAGTACTTC
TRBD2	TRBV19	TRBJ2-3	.	CASESGSLPDTQYF	TGTGCCAGCGAAAGCGGGAGTCTTCCGGATACGCAGTATTTT
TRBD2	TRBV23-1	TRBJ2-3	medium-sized	CASSQIFSRGLAGVDTQYF	TGCGCCAGCAGTCAAATCTTCTCTCGGGGACTAGCGGGCGTAGATACGCAGTATTTT
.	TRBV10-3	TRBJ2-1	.	CANAANAVYNEQFF	TGTGCCAACGCCGCCAACGCGGTATACAATGAGCAGTTCTTC
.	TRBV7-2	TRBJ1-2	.	CASSGWRGDGYTF	TGTGCCAGCAGCGGCTGGAGGGGAGATGGCTACACCTTC
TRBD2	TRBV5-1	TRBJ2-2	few	CASSDRGGFVTGELFF	TGCGCCAGCAGCGACCGGGGGGGCTTTGTCACCGGGGAGCTGTTTTTT
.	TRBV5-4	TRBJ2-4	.	CASSPKPGQGENIQYF	TGTGCCAGCAGCCCGAAGCCGGGTCAGGGTGAAAACATTCAGTACTTC
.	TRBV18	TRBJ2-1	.	CASSPRSSSGTSYNEQFF	TGTGCCAGCTCACCACGGAGTAGTAGCGGAACCTCCTACAATGAGCAGTTCTTC